The 13 T cell receptor beta chains in this list originate from one sample, sequenced in a study of T cell responses to AZD1222 COVID-19 vaccine. Clones were sequenced by immunoSEQ multiplex PCR, and TCRdb holds only the in-frame ones, with some missing. The data show 150,000 to 200,000 clones, with around 90% seen just once and approximately 1.8% held by the top ten. Sequences were derived from peripheral blood, sampled on day 0 of AZD1222 vaccination. The source of these receptors is an adult in good health.

The CDR3 sequence: CASSSGHGADTEAFF. The DNA for the CDR3 is TGCGCCAGCAGCTCCGGCCACGGGGCGGACACTGAAGCTTTCTTT. The J gene is TRBJ1-1, the V gene TRBV5-1; weak D call: TRBD1 (5 bases). Per the germline V gene, CDR1 is SGHRS and CDR2 is YFSETQ. V gave up 3 bases and J gave up 3 bases, with 15 bases separating them. The CDR3 runs to 15 residues.

The chain has TRBV5-1 and TRBJ1-2, with D perhaps TRBD1 (5 bases). The length of the CDR3 is 15 residues. Germline CDR1 and CDR2: SGHRS and YFSETQ. Trimming left V 1 base short and J 4 bases short, with 14 bases between. The CDR3 sequence is CASSLNGQGAYGYTF. The CDR3 region has the DNA TGCGCCAGCAGCTTGAATGGGCAGGGTGCCTATGGCTACACCTTC. The entire variable domain, with the rest obtained from reference TRBV5-1 and TRBJ1-2, is as follows: KAGVTQTPRYLIKTRGQQVTLSCSPISGHRSVSWYQQTPGQGLQFLFEYFSETQRNKGNFPGRFSGRQFSNSRSEMNVSTLELGDSALYLCASSLNGQGAYGYTFGSGTRLTVV.

J is TRBJ1-1 and V is TRBV30; D gene unclear. Germline V gene lookup returns CDR1 GTSNPN and CDR2 SVGIG (reference sequence). V lost 2 bases to trimming and J lost 2 bases, with 15 bases between them. The CDR3 is 15 residues long. CDR3 coding DNA: TGTGCCTGGAGTTCTGTGCGGATAATAAACACTGAAGCTTTCTTT. Protein product: CAWSSVRIINTEAFF.

The chain recombines TRBV5-1 with TRBJ2-1; D is perhaps TRBD2 (6 bases). CDR3 size: 19 residues. Trimming left V 4 bases short and J 1 base short, with 24 bases between. From germline, CDR1 is SGHRS and CDR2 YFSETQ. The CDR3 loop is CASSVEPGRGPRSYNEQFF. CDR3 nucleotide sequence: TGCGCCAGCAGCGTCGAACCGGGGCGGGGTCCTCGATCCTACAATGAGCAGTTCTTC.

The V call is TRBV29-1, the J call TRBJ2-7, with 7 nucleotides matching TRBD2. The CDR3 extends over 12 amino acids. Germline CDR1 and CDR2: SQVTM and ANQGSEA. The ends lost 6 bases at V and 6 bases at J; junction bases unmatched: 8. The CDR3 DNA sequence: TGCAGCGTCAGTGGGAGGGCCTTCGAGCAGTACTTC. This sequence encodes CSVSGRAFEQYF.

V is TRBV20-1 and J is TRBJ1-2; D call uncertain. The CDR3 is made up of 10 amino acids. Trimming shortened V by 4 bases and J by 8 bases, and 8 bases separated the two germline ends. Germline lookup yields CDR1 DFQATT and CDR2 SNEGSKA (reference sequence). The CDR3 loop reads CSATHRGYTF. In DNA form, the CDR3 reads TGCAGTGCTACTCACCGAGGCTACACCTTC.

V and J are TRBV5-1 and TRBJ2-5, with D possibly matching TRBD1 (5 bases). CDR3 size: 17 residues. The germline gives CDR1 SGHRS, CDR2 YFSETQ. V lost 1 base, J lost 0 bases, and 16 bases lay in between. CDR3 sequence: CASSLIGSRGNQETQYF. CDR3 nucleotides: TGCGCCAGCAGCTTGATAGGGTCTAGGGGAAACCAAGAGACCCAGTACTTC.

The gene calls are TRBV7-2 and TRBJ2-7, with TRBD1 as a possible D gene (6 bases). This CDR3 comprises 14 residues. In germline, CDR1 is SGHTA, CDR2 FQGNSA. V was trimmed by 3 bases and J by 0 bases, leaving 9 bases between them. The CDR3 region is CASSFQGLSYEQYF. DNA of the CDR3: TGTGCCAGCAGCTTCCAGGGGCTCTCCTACGAGCAGTACTTC. Supplemented by reference TRBV7-2 and TRBJ2-7, the full variable domain reads GAGVSQSPSNKVTEKGKDVELRCDPISGHTALYWYRQSLGQGLEFLIYFQGNSAPDKSGLPSDRFSAERTGGSVSTLTIQRTQQEDSAVYLCASSFQGLSYEQYFGPGTRLTVT.

This clone is a singleton in its sample. The chain recombines TRBV28 with TRBJ1-2, with TRBD1 matching over 7 bases. Germline V gives CDR1 MDHEN, CDR2 SYDVKM. The ends lost 8 bases at V and 2 bases at J; junction bases unmatched: 5. This CDR3 is built from 13 residues. In DNA form, the CDR3 reads TGTGCCAGCGGGACAGCCATAAACTATGGCTACACCTTC. Protein: CASGTAINYGYTF.

The rearrangement joins TRBV24-1 to TRBJ2-1; the match to TRBD2 covers 16 bases. The germline V gene encodes CDR1 KGHDR and CDR2 SFDVKD. V lost 4 bases and J lost 12; bases outside the gene matches: 8. The CDR3 length is 16 residues. This CDR3 is CATSDPTGTSGGGQFF. CDR3 DNA: TGTGCCACCAGTGACCCGACCGGGACTAGCGGGGGGGGGCAGTTCTTC.

A few counts support this clone. The chain combines TRBV3-1 (or the pseudogene TRBV3-2) with TRBJ1-2; D not certain. Per the germline V gene, CDR1 is LGHDT and CDR2 is YNNKEL (reference sequence). Trimming took 4 bases from V and 8 from J, leaving 20 bases between them. The CDR3 sequence is 15 residues long. In DNA, the CDR3 is TGTGCCAGCAGCCCGAGAGGAAGGAACATTGAGGGCTACACCTTC. This sequence encodes CASSPRGRNIEGYTF.

CDR3: CATTTFGEGLYLFF. In nucleotides, the CDR3 is TGTGCCACCACTACGTTTGGGGAGGGCCTGTATCTGTTCTTC. The V call is TRBV24-1, the J call TRBJ2-1; 7 positions match TRBD2. This CDR3 is built from 14 residues. The germline CDR1 and CDR2 sequences are KGHDR and SFDVKD. Unmatched junction bases numbered 18, after V lost 8 bases and J lost 15 bases.

This sequence joins TRBV18 and TRBJ2-7; D is uncertain. CDR3 length: 16 amino acids. Looked up from germline, CDR1 is KGHSH and CDR2 is LQKENI. The ends were cut back, 3 bases at V and 1 base at J, with 16 bases in the middle. CDR3 sequence reads: CASSPRYEGKSYEQYF. For the CDR3, the DNA is TGTGCCAGCTCACCTAGATATGAAGGGAAATCCTACGAGCAGTACTTC.